Listed below are T cell receptor beta chains from one sample, sequenced in a study of OX40 agonist ivuxolimab in advanced cancers. Generated by immunoSEQ multiplex PCR, the TCRdb table keeps only in-frame clones and is missing some. The data show 45,000 to 50,000 clones, with roughly 90% seen just once and around 5.6% held by the top ten. The sample consisted of CD4+ or CD8+ T cells sorted from blood, taken in a trial of the OX40 agonist ivuxolimab. These receptors all come from an adult with an advanced solid tumor such as melanoma, head and neck, liver or kidney cancer. CDR3s include the opening cysteine and the closing phenylalanine or tryptophan. A D gene is named only where the DNA matches it firmly. Only part of the rows carry a size: once, few, many, or a class if the clone is expanded.

D gene: TRBD1
J gene: TRBJ2-2
clone size: -
V gene: TRBV5-8
CDR3 DNA: TGTGCCAGCAGCCCAGGGGGCGGGGAGCTGTTTTTT
CDR3 protein: CASSPGGGELFF

D gene: -
J gene: TRBJ2-7
clone size: -
V gene: TRBV4-1
CDR3 DNA: TGCGCCAGCAGCCACAAAGTGCCCTCGGGCGGTCGCGAGCAGTACTTC
CDR3 protein: CASSHKVPSGGREQYF

D gene: -
J gene: TRBJ2-2
clone size: -
V gene: TRBV12-5
CDR3 DNA: TGTGCTAGTGGTTGGATATTGACGGACAGCGCGAACACCGGGGAGCTGTTTTTT
CDR3 protein: CASGWILTDSANTGELFF

D gene: -
J gene: TRBJ1-1
clone size: -
V gene: TRBV15
CDR3 DNA: TGTGCCACCAGCAGAGATCCAAAGGACACTGAAGCTTTCTTT
CDR3 protein: CATSRDPKDTEAFF

D gene: -
J gene: TRBJ2-1
clone size: -
V gene: TRBV13
CDR3 DNA: TGTGCCAGCAGTCGAGTCGGCGTTCATGAGCAGTTCTTC
CDR3 protein: CASSRVGVHEQFF

D gene: -
J gene: TRBJ2-5
clone size: -
V gene: TRBV7-9
CDR3 DNA: TGTGCCAGCAGCTCCCTCGGGGGAGAGACCCAGTACTTC
CDR3 protein: CASSSLGGETQYF

D gene: -
J gene: TRBJ2-1
clone size: -
V gene: TRBV27
CDR3 DNA: TGTGCCAGCAGTTATCTAGCGTTCAATGAGCAGTTCTTC
CDR3 protein: CASSYLAFNEQFF

D gene: TRBD1
J gene: TRBJ2-1
clone size: -
V gene: TRBV5-4
CDR3 DNA: TGTGCCAGCAGCTTAGAGGGGGCCAATGAGCAGTTCTTC
CDR3 protein: CASSLEGANEQFF

D gene: -
J gene: TRBJ1-2
clone size: few
V gene: TRBV4-3
CDR3 DNA: TGCGCCAGCAGCCAGGAACCTTGGGGGCCGCCACAGGGCTACACCTTC
CDR3 protein: CASSQEPWGPPQGYTF

D gene: -
J gene: TRBJ1-5
clone size: -
V gene: TRBV19
CDR3 DNA: TGTGCCAGTAGTATTAGAGGGGGGATATATAGCAATCAGCCCCAGCATTTT
CDR3 protein: CASSIRGGIYSNQPQHF

D gene: TRBD2
J gene: TRBJ2-1
clone size: once
V gene: TRBV5-1
CDR3 DNA: TGCGCCAGCAGCGCAGAGACTAGCTTCTCCTACAATGAGCAGTTCTTC
CDR3 protein: CASSAETSFSYNEQFF

D gene: -
J gene: TRBJ2-3
clone size: once
V gene: TRBV20-1
CDR3 DNA: TGCAGTGCTCATCGGGGAGATACGCAGTATTTT
CDR3 protein: CSAHRGDTQYF

D gene: TRBD1
J gene: TRBJ1-4
clone size: -
V gene: TRBV6-6
CDR3 DNA: TGTGCCAGCAGAGGGACAGGGGGAAGTGAAAAACTGTTTTTT
CDR3 protein: CASRGTGGSEKLFF

D gene: -
J gene: TRBJ2-6
clone size: -
V gene: TRBV27
CDR3 DNA: TGTGCCAGCAGTTTATCTGGGGCCAACGTCCTGACTTTC
CDR3 protein: CASSLSGANVLTF

D gene: -
J gene: TRBJ2-5
clone size: -
V gene: TRBV5-8
CDR3 DNA: TGTGCCAGCAGCTGGGGATACCAAGAGACCCAGTACTTC
CDR3 protein: CASSWGYQETQYF

D gene: -
J gene: TRBJ1-5
clone size: -
V gene: TRBV15
CDR3 DNA: TGTGCCACCAGCAGAGGTCTTGTCAATCAGCCCCAGCATTTT
CDR3 protein: CATSRGLVNQPQHF

D gene: -
J gene: TRBJ2-2
clone size: -
V gene: TRBV6-5
CDR3 DNA: TGTGCCAGCAGTTACTCCCCAGGACCCGGGGAGCTGTTTTTT
CDR3 protein: CASSYSPGPGELFF

D gene: -
J gene: TRBJ2-1
clone size: -
V gene: TRBV30
CDR3 DNA: TGTGCCTGGAGCTGGGGGGAGTCCTACAATGAGCAGTTCTTC
CDR3 protein: CAWSWGESYNEQFF

D gene: TRBD2
J gene: TRBJ2-4
clone size: -
V gene: TRBV19
CDR3 DNA: TGTGCCAGTAGCCCCGGGACTAGCGTAGCCAAAAACATTCAGTACTTC
CDR3 protein: CASSPGTSVAKNIQYF

D gene: -
J gene: TRBJ1-2
clone size: -
V gene: TRBV6-5
CDR3 DNA: TGTGCCAGCAGTTACTCGCAACAGCCCTATGGCTACACCTTC
CDR3 protein: CASSYSQQPYGYTF

D gene: TRBD1
J gene: TRBJ1-1
clone size: -
V gene: TRBV19
CDR3 DNA: TGTGCCAGTAGTCTCCGGACAGGGTGGACTGAAGCTTTCTTT
CDR3 protein: CASSLRTGWTEAFF

D gene: -
J gene: TRBJ2-2
clone size: -
V gene: TRBV10-1
CDR3 DNA: TGCGCCAGCAGTGAGAACACCGGGGAGCTGTTTTTT
CDR3 protein: CASSENTGELFF

D gene: -
J gene: TRBJ1-2
clone size: once
V gene: TRBV30
CDR3 DNA: TGTGCCTGGGACGTGACGGGGCATGGCTACACCTTC
CDR3 protein: CAWDVTGHGYTF

D gene: TRBD1
J gene: TRBJ1-4
clone size: -
V gene: TRBV7-9
CDR3 DNA: TGTGCCAGCAGCCCGAGCGTTCCGGGACAGGGTTCAACTAATGAAAAACTGTTTTTT
CDR3 protein: CASSPSVPGQGSTNEKLFF

D gene: -
J gene: TRBJ2-3
clone size: -
V gene: TRBV5-1
CDR3 DNA: TGCGCCAGCAGCCCCCCGGGGAGGACAGATACGCAGTATTTT
CDR3 protein: CASSPPGRTDTQYF

D gene: -
J gene: TRBJ1-2
clone size: -
V gene: TRBV9
CDR3 DNA: TGTGCCAGCCACGAGGGACTTGGCTACACCTTC
CDR3 protein: CASHEGLGYTF

D gene: -
J gene: TRBJ1-5
clone size: few
V gene: TRBV6-1
CDR3 DNA: TGTGCCAGCAGTGAACTGGGGTCAGTGGGGAATCAGCCCCAGCATTTT
CDR3 protein: CASSELGSVGNQPQHF

D gene: -
J gene: TRBJ2-1
clone size: -
V gene: TRBV19
CDR3 DNA: TGTGCCAGTAGCCCCCGTCAGGATGAGCAGTTCTTC
CDR3 protein: CASSPRQDEQFF

D gene: TRBD1
J gene: TRBJ1-2
clone size: -
V gene: TRBV19
CDR3 DNA: TGTGCCAGTAGTGACGGGCAGGGGGCGTTGGGCTACACCTTC
CDR3 protein: CASSDGQGALGYTF

D gene: TRBD2
J gene: TRBJ2-1
clone size: -
V gene: TRBV6-5
CDR3 DNA: TGTGCCAGCAGTTATTTGGCTAGCGGAGATTACAATGAGCAGTTCTTC
CDR3 protein: CASSYLASGDYNEQFF

D gene: TRBD1
J gene: TRBJ2-7
clone size: -
V gene: TRBV5-1
CDR3 DNA: TGCGCCAGCAGCTTGGCCGGGACAGGGGTTCCCTACGAGCAGTACTTC
CDR3 protein: CASSLAGTGVPYEQYF

D gene: -
J gene: TRBJ1-5
clone size: -
V gene: TRBV21-1
CDR3 DNA: TGTGCCAGCAGCGCGCGCAGGGGGCGGTCAATTCAGCCCCAGCATTTT
CDR3 protein: CASSARRGRSIQPQHF

D gene: -
J gene: TRBJ1-1
clone size: -
V gene: TRBV7-9
CDR3 DNA: TGTGCCAGCAGCCGAGGGGCCTTTATGAACACTGAAGCTTTCTTT
CDR3 protein: CASSRGAFMNTEAFF

D gene: TRBD1
J gene: TRBJ2-7
clone size: -
V gene: TRBV11-2
CDR3 DNA: TGTGCCAGCAGCCTGGGGACAGCCAACTCCTACGAGCAGTACTTC
CDR3 protein: CASSLGTANSYEQYF

D gene: TRBD1
J gene: TRBJ2-1
clone size: -
V gene: TRBV6-5
CDR3 DNA: TGTGCCAGCAGTTACCTCGAGACAGGGCCTGAGCAGTTCTTC
CDR3 protein: CASSYLETGPEQFF

D gene: -
J gene: TRBJ1-1
clone size: -
V gene: TRBV6-5
CDR3 DNA: TGTGCCAGCAGTGCCGCGGTTTACACTGAAGCTTTCTTT
CDR3 protein: CASSAAVYTEAFF

D gene: -
J gene: TRBJ1-2
clone size: -
V gene: TRBV5-4
CDR3 DNA: TGTGCCAGCAGCTTGGACAGGGCATATAACTATGGCTACACCTTC
CDR3 protein: CASSLDRAYNYGYTF

D gene: TRBD1
J gene: TRBJ2-7
clone size: -
V gene: TRBV2
CDR3 DNA: TGTGCCAGCAGGGGGACAGGGGTAACGATCTACGAGCAGTACTTC
CDR3 protein: CASRGTGVTIYEQYF

D gene: -
J gene: TRBJ2-5
clone size: -
V gene: TRBV10-3
CDR3 DNA: TGTGCCATCAGTGAGTCCTACTATGAGACCCAGTACTTC
CDR3 protein: CAISESYYETQYF

D gene: TRBD2
J gene: TRBJ2-5
clone size: -
V gene: TRBV7-6
CDR3 DNA: TGTGCCTCCTTTAGCGGGAGGTACCAAGAGACCCAGTACTTC
CDR3 protein: CASFSGRYQETQYF

D gene: -
J gene: TRBJ1-2
clone size: -
V gene: TRBV27
CDR3 DNA: TGTGCCAGCAGTTTACACGGGGGGCTTGATGGCTACACCTTC
CDR3 protein: CASSLHGGLDGYTF

D gene: TRBD1
J gene: TRBJ2-2
clone size: -
V gene: TRBV6-5
CDR3 DNA: TGTGCCAGCAGTTCGGGACAGGAGAACACCGGGGAGCTGTTTTTT
CDR3 protein: CASSSGQENTGELFF

D gene: -
J gene: TRBJ1-6
clone size: -
V gene: TRBV27
CDR3 DNA: TGTGCCAGCAGTTTGGTGGGCGGAACTTTTCAACCCCTCCACTTT
CDR3 protein: CASSLVGGTFQPLHF

D gene: -
J gene: TRBJ1-2
clone size: -
V gene: TRBV4-3
CDR3 DNA: TGCGCCAGCAGCCCTTCCGGGGGTGGCTACACCTTC
CDR3 protein: CASSPSGGGYTF

D gene: TRBD2
J gene: TRBJ2-1
clone size: -
V gene: TRBV18
CDR3 DNA: TGTGCCAGCTCACCACGGGGGATAGCGGGGAACAATGAGCAGTTCTTC
CDR3 protein: CASSPRGIAGNNEQFF

D gene: -
J gene: TRBJ1-2
clone size: -
V gene: TRBV4-1
CDR3 DNA: TGCGCCAGCAGCCAAGAAACAGGGAAGAACGATGGCTACACCTTC
CDR3 protein: CASSQETGKNDGYTF

D gene: -
J gene: TRBJ1-1
clone size: -
V gene: TRBV4-1
CDR3 DNA: TGCGCCAGCAGACTAGGGGTTAGGACTGAAGCTTTCTTT
CDR3 protein: CASRLGVRTEAFF

D gene: -
J gene: TRBJ1-2
clone size: -
V gene: TRBV7-6
CDR3 DNA: TGTGCCAGCAGCTTAGGGTCAGGGTACTATGGCTACACCTTC
CDR3 protein: CASSLGSGYYGYTF

D gene: -
J gene: TRBJ1-1
clone size: -
V gene: TRBV27
CDR3 DNA: TGTGCCAGCTCCGCACTAGCGGGGCACACTGAAGCTTTCTTT
CDR3 protein: CASSALAGHTEAFF

D gene: -
J gene: TRBJ1-2
clone size: -
V gene: TRBV7-2
CDR3 DNA: TGTGCCAGCAGGCCCCCTACAGATCCCTACACCTTC
CDR3 protein: CASRPPTDPYTF

D gene: TRBD2
J gene: TRBJ2-3
clone size: -
V gene: TRBV11-2
CDR3 DNA: TGTGCCAGCGTGGGGTGGGGACTAGCAGGCACAGATACGCAGTATTTT
CDR3 protein: CASVGWGLAGTDTQYF

D gene: -
J gene: TRBJ2-2
clone size: -
V gene: TRBV4-1
CDR3 DNA: TGCGCCAGCAGCCAAGGGAACGGGCCCTACACCGGGGAGCTGTTTTTT
CDR3 protein: CASSQGNGPYTGELFF

D gene: -
J gene: TRBJ1-2
clone size: -
V gene: TRBV6-5
CDR3 DNA: TGTGCCAGCAGTTATGGGGGTTCCTACTATGGCTACACCTTC
CDR3 protein: CASSYGGSYYGYTF

D gene: TRBD2
J gene: TRBJ2-3
clone size: -
V gene: TRBV15
CDR3 DNA: TGTGCCACCAGCGCGGATAGCGGGGGGGTAGATACGCAGTATTTT
CDR3 protein: CATSADSGGVDTQYF

D gene: TRBD1
J gene: TRBJ2-1
clone size: -
V gene: TRBV7-2
CDR3 DNA: TGTGCCAGCAGGTTGGGGACAGTGGCTTTTGAGGAGCAGTTCTTC
CDR3 protein: CASRLGTVAFEEQFF